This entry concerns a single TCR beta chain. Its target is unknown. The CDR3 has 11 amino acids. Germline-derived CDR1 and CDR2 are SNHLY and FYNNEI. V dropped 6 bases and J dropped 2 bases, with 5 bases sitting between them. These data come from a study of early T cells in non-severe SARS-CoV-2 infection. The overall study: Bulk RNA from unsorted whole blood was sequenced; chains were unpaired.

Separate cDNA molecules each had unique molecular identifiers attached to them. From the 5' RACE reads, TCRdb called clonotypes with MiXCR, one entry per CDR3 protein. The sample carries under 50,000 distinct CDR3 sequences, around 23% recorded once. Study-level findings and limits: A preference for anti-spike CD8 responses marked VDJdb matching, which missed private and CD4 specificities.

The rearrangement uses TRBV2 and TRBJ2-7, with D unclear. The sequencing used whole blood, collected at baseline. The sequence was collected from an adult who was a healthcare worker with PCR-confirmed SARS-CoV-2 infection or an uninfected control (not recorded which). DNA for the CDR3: TGTGCCAGCAGAGAGACCTACGAGCAGTACTTC. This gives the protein CASRETYEQYF.